This T cell receptor beta chain appears in the sequencing data of a study of OX40 agonist ivuxolimab in advanced cancers. Germline loops: CDR1 WSHSY, CDR2 SAAADI. J gave up 2 bases and V 6 bases, and 6 bases lay outside the gene matches. This CDR3 region has 15 residues. Data came from immunoSEQ multiplex PCR; TCRdb stores just in-frame clones and leaves some out. The sample lists some 40,000 clones; around 89% were seen once. The starting material was CD4+ or CD8+ T cells sorted from blood, obtained in a trial of the OX40 agonist ivuxolimab. The chain is built from TRBV10-2 and TRBJ2-2, with TRBD2 matching over 7 bases. The TCR sequence derives from an adult with an advanced solid tumor such as melanoma, head and neck, liver or kidney cancer. The CDR3 is CASRPGTINTGELFF. CDR3 nucleotide sequence: TGCGCCAGCAGACCCGGGACTATTAACACCGGGGAGCTGTTTTTT.